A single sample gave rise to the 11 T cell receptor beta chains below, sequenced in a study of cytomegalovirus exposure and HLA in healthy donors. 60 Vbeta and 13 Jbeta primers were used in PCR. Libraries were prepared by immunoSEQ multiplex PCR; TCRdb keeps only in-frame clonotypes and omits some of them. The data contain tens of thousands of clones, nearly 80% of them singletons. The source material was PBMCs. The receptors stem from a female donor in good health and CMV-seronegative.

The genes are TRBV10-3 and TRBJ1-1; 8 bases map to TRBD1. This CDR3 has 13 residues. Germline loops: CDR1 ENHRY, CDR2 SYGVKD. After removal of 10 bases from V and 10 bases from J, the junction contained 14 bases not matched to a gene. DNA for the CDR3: TGTGCCACCACACCGGACAGGGAGAAGTTAGCTTTCTTT. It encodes CATTPDREKLAFF.

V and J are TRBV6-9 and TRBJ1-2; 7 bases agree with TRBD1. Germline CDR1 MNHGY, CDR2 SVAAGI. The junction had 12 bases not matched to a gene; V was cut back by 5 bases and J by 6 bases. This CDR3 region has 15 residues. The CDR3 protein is CASSGGGHGRHGYTF. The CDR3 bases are TGTGCCAGCAGTGGAGGGGGCCATGGGCGCCATGGCTACACCTTC.

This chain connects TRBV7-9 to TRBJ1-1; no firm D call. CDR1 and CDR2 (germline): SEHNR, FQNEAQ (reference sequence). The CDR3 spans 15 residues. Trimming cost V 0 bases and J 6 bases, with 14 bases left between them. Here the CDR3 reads CASSLAGASGSEAFF. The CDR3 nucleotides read TGTGCCAGCAGCTTAGCGGGTGCCAGCGGATCTGAAGCTTTCTTT. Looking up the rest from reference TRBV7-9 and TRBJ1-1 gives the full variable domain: DTGVSQNPRHKITKRGQNVTFRCDPISEHNRLYWYRQTLGQGPEFLTYFQNEAQLEKSRLLSDRFSAERPKGSFSTLEIQRTEQGDSAMYLCASSLAGASGSEAFFGQGTRLTVV.

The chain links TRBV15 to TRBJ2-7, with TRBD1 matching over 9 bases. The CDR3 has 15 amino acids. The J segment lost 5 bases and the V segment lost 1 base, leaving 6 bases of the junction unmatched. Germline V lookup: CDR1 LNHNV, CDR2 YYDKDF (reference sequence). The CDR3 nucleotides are TGTGCCACCAGCAGAGCCGGGACAGGGTCTCACGAGCAGTACTTC. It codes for CATSRAGTGSHEQYF.

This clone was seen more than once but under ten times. The CDR3 loop reads CASRAGYEQYF. CDR3 DNA: TGTGCCAGCAGGGCTGGTTACGAGCAGTACTTC. This rearrangement joins TRBV28 to TRBJ2-7; D is ambiguous. Germline V lookup: CDR1 MDHEN, CDR2 SYDVKM. V lost 6 bases to trimming and J lost 4 bases, with 7 bases between them. The CDR3 has 11 amino acids.

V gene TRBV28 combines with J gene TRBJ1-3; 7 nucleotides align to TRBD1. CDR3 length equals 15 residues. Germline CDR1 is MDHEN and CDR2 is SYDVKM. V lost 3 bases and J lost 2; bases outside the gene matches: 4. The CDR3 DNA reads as TGTGCCAGCAGTTTGTACAGGGGAACTGGAAACACCATATATTTT. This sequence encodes CASSLYRGTGNTIYF.

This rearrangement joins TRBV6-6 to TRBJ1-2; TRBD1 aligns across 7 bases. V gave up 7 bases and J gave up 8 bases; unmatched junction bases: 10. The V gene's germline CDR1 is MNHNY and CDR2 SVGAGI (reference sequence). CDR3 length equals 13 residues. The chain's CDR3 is CASIIGRRGGYTF. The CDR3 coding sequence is TGTGCCAGCATTATCGGCCGCAGGGGGGGCTACACCTTC.

The CDR3 sequence: CASSPGDRDTEAFF. CDR3 nucleotide sequence: TGTGCCAGCAGCCCTGGGGACAGGGACACTGAAGCTTTCTTT. The chain carries TRBV4-2 and TRBJ1-1; 9 bases align to TRBD1. This CDR3 region has 14 residues. The junction had 3 bases not matched to a gene; V was cut back by 4 bases and J by 3 bases. Germline CDR1 LGHNA, CDR2 YNFKEQ.

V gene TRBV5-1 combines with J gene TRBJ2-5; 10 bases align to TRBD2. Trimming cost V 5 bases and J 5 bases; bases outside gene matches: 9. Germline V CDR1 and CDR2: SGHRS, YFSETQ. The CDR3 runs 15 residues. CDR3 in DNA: TGCGCCAGCAGTGAAGGTAGCGGGGGGCCGGAGACCCAGTACTTC. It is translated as CASSEGSGGPETQYF.

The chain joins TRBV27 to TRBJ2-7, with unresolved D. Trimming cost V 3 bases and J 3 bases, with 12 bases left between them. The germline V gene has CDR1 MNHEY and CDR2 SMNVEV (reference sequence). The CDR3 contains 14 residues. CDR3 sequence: CASSLMQNHYEQYF. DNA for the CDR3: TGTGCCAGCAGTTTGATGCAGAACCACTACGAGCAGTACTTC.

DNA for the CDR3: TGTGCCAGTAGTATAGGGGAGGGGCGCACAGATACGCAGTATTTT. It translates to CASSIGEGRTDTQYF. The J gene is TRBJ2-3, the V gene TRBV19, with 7 positions matching TRBD2. CDR1 and CDR2 (germline): LNHDA, SQIVND (reference sequence). V was clipped by 1 base and J by 1 base; unmatched bases: 2. This CDR3 comprises 15 residues.